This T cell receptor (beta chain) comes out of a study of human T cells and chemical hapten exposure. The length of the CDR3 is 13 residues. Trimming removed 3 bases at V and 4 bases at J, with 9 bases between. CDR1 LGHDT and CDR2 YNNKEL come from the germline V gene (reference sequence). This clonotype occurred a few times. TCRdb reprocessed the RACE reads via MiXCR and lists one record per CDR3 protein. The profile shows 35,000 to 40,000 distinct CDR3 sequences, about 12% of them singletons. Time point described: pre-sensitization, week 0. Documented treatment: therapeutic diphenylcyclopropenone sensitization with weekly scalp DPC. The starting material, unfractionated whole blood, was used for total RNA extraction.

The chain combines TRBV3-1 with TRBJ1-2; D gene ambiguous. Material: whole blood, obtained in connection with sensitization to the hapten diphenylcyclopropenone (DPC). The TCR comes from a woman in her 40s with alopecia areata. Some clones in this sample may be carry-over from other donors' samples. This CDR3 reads CASSQGSLYGYTF. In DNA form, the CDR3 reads TGTGCCAGCAGCCAGGGCAGCCTCTATGGCTACACCTTC.